Listed below are T cell receptor beta chains from one sample, sequenced in a study of T cell responses to AZD1222 COVID-19 vaccine. TCRdb's table, derived via immunoSEQ multiplex PCR, lists solely in-frame clones and lacks some. The sample contains 110,000 to 150,000 clones, roughly 90% of which appear only once. Sequencing used peripheral blood, obtained on day 0 of AZD1222 vaccination. All receptors derive from an adult in good health. CDR3s include the opening cysteine and the closing phenylalanine or tryptophan. Each record gives: clone size, D gene, J gene, V gene, CDR3 protein, CDR3 DNA. The D gene is left open where the match is weak. Clone size is given for some rows only: seen once, a few or many times, or a class if the clone is expanded.

NA,NA,TRBJ2-7,TRBV11-2,CASRKSSYEQYF,TGTGCCAGCCGCAAAAGTTCCTACGAGCAGTACTTC
NA,NA,TRBJ1-1,TRBV28,CASSPLSDMNTEAFF,TGTGCCAGCAGCCCCCTGTCCGACATGAACACTGAAGCTTTCTTT
NA,NA,TRBJ1-6,TRBV19,CASSVGLGARSPLHF,TGTGCCAGTAGTGTTGGATTGGGGGCAAGGTCACCCCTCCACTTT
NA,TRBD2,TRBJ2-1,TRBV10-3,CAISVSNRGKRGTDNEQFF,TGTGCCATCAGTGTCTCCAATCGGGGTAAGCGGGGTACGGACAATGAGCAGTTCTTC
NA,NA,TRBJ2-1,TRBV5-4,CASSLGAGRHNEQFF,TGTGCCAGCAGCTTGGGGGCAGGGCGCCACAATGAGCAGTTCTTC
NA,TRBD1,TRBJ2-7,TRBV27,CASSLSRGLDRGEGYEQYF,TGTGCCAGCAGTTTATCGCGGGGATTGGACAGGGGAGAAGGGTACGAGCAGTACTTC
NA,TRBD1,TRBJ2-1,TRBV6-2/TRBV6-3,CASSIRQGLYNEQFF,TGTGCCAGCAGTATTAGACAGGGGCTATACAATGAGCAGTTCTTC
NA,NA,TRBJ2-7,TRBV27,CASQGYSYEQYF,TGTGCCAGCCAAGGGTACAGTTACGAGCAGTACTTC
NA,NA,TRBJ2-7,TRBV19,CASSIAGYSDEQYF,TGTGCCAGTAGTATAGCGGGATATTCGGACGAGCAGTACTTC
NA,NA,TRBJ1-3,TRBV25-1,CASKGAGNTIYF,TGTGCCAGCAAAGGGGCTGGAAACACCATATATTTT
NA,TRBD2,TRBJ2-5,TRBV28,CASSSPGTSGQETQYF,TGTGCCAGCAGTTCGCCCGGGACTAGCGGCCAAGAGACCCAGTACTTC
NA,TRBD1,TRBJ1-4,TRBV5-4,CASSSGGGNEKLFF,TGTGCCAGCAGCTCAGGGGGAGGTAATGAAAAACTGTTTTTT
once,NA,TRBJ1-2,TRBV6-5,CASSYSEGGTYGYTF,TGTGCCAGCAGTTACTCGGAGGGGGGGACCTATGGCTACACCTTC
NA,NA,TRBJ2-1,TRBV7-7,CASSLDRYNEQFF,TGTGCCAGCAGCTTAGACCGATACAATGAGCAGTTCTTC
NA,TRBD1,TRBJ1-3,TRBV7-9,CASRWDRRGNTIYF,TGTGCCAGCAGGTGGGACAGACGTGGAAACACCATATATTTT
NA,TRBD2,TRBJ2-5,TRBV27,CASSSTSVKETQYF,TGTGCCAGCAGTTCGACTAGCGTTAAAGAGACCCAGTACTTC
NA,NA,TRBJ1-6,TRBV2,CASSGEGAYNSPLHF,TGTGCCAGCAGCGGAGAAGGGGCCTATAATTCACCCCTCCACTTT
NA,NA,TRBJ2-4,TRBV4-2,CASSQDKEPRGIQYF,TGTGCCAGCAGCCAAGATAAGGAGCCGCGAGGAATTCAGTACTTC